This T cell receptor (beta chain) was captured in a study of CD8+CD57+ T cells in acquired aplastic anemia (dated by TCRdb to the late 2010s). Broadly, across the study: DNA extracted from sorted CD4+ and CD8+ cells had a mean of around 3.3 ug, with a range of 0.2 to 27.4 ug. For healthy donor samples, the average read count was roughly 9.9 million for CD4+ cells and 11 million to 14 million for CD8+ cells.

TCR beta VDJ combination and CDR3 sequence profiling used genomic DNA as the template. TCR repertoire sequencing was run on an Illumina HiSeq 2000. In the source study's methods: Repertoire assessment relied on Simpson's diversity index, CDR3 size and DJ length profiles, and TRBV/TRBJ rearrangement plots. The most abundant DNA sequence in the deep sequencing data was defined as the immunodominant clone. CDR3 amino acid sequences were checked for sharing between subjects and were compared against published repertoires and the VDJdb database. TCRdb handled the public reads itself, with Q25 trimming in fastp and clone calling in MiXCR, and kept productive beta chains. Rows with one shared CDR3 protein collapse into an entry with the most common genes and DNA. These V and J calls are TCRdb output, not the study's own analysis. The sample contains some 410,000 distinct CDR3 sequences, 60% to 80% of them found a single time. The ten largest account for 4% of the sample.

The study deep-sequenced TCR repertoires of sorted CD4+ and CD8+ blood T cells from severe aplastic anemia patients and healthy subjects. Ficoll-Paque density gradient centrifugation was used to isolate peripheral blood mononuclear cells. Before DNA extraction, CD4+ and CD8+ T cells were sorted with FACS or magnetic beads. This clonotype was counted once. No antigen is known for it. No much larger clone is present one base from it, and per-base qualities are unavailable. One read alone is a weak basis. Taken from cysteine to phenylalanine, the CDR3 has 14 residues. Here the CDR3 DNA is all that survives: 42 bases in frame from base 1. Sequences SGHTA (CDR1) and FQGNSA (CDR2) are obtained from the germline V gene. Trimming removed 6 bases from V and 6 bases from J, leaving 16 bases between the germline ends. Overall study results and their limits: Around 30 CD8+ CDR3 sequences were found in both patients and controls but appeared to be highly expressed in patients and within the immunodominant clones of the patients. CD8+ Simpson's diversity did not differ significantly between patients and healthy controls (P=0.060).

Sequenced material: sorted CD4+, CD8+, or CD8+CD57+ T cells (not recorded which) from PBMCs. The V and J segments used are TRBV7-2 and TRBJ2-3; the D gene lacks a confident call. This receptor was identified in a human donor in good health, serving as a control. In nucleotide form, the sequence is TGTGCCAGCAGTTCCCTGCTGGGTTCCGATACGCAGTATTTT. It translates as CASSSLLGSDTQYF.